The present entry profiles one T cell receptor beta chain with its context. This sample was taken from a study of blood T cell repertoires in COVID-19. In the study overall: Sources were T cells, B-cell-depleted T cells, or PBMCs; the material itself was cDNA or gDNA.

Using immunoSEQ multiplex PCR, the repertoire was profiled, and TCRdb retains in-frame clones only, with some absent. The sample lists approximately 25,000 clones, 75% to 90% occurring once. CDR1 and CDR2 (germline): MNHEY, SVGAGI. J gave up 3 bases and V 6 bases, and 6 bases lay outside the gene matches. The CDR3 runs to 14 residues. The V call is TRBV6-5, the J call TRBJ2-3; TRBD1 agrees at 7 bases. Sequenced sample: peripheral blood. The clonotype was recovered from a human donor with acute or convalescent COVID-19. The donor label of this sample is uncertain. The CDR3 region is CASSFGTATDTQYF. The DNA for the CDR3 is TGTGCCAGCAGCTTCGGGACAGCGACAGATACGCAGTATTTT.